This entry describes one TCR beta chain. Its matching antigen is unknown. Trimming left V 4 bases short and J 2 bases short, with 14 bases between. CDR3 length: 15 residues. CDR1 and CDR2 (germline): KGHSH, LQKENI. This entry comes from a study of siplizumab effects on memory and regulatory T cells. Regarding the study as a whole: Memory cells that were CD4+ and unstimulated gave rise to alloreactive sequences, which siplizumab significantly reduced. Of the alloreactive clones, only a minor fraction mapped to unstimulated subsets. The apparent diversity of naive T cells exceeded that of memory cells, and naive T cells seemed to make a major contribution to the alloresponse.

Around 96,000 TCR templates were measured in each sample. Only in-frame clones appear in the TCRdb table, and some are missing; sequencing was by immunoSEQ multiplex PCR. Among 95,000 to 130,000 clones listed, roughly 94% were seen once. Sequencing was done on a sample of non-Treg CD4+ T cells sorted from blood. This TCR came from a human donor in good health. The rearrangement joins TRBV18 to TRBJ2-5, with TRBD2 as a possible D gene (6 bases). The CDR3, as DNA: TGTGCCAGCTCACGGCGGGACCCCGGACAAGAGACCCAGTACTTC. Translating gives CASSRRDPGQETQYF.